A selection of T cell receptor beta chains follows, all from one sample in a study of persistence of HIV-infected CD4 T cells. No antigens are known for them. The method was immunoSEQ multiplex PCR; TCRdb's version includes in-frame clones alone and lacks a portion of them. Among 35,000 to 45,000 clones, roughly 86% were seen once, and the ten largest hold approximately 1.4%. Sample: CD4+ T cells sorted from PBMCs after 18-hour stimulation, taken from a patient who received antiretroviral therapy. These receptors originate from an adult man with HIV who was CMV-seropositive. The CDR3 runs from the conserved cysteine through the conserved F or W. Fields, in order: clone size, V gene, D gene, J gene, CDR3 length, CDR3 DNA, CDR3 protein. A D gene is named only where the DNA matches it firmly. Part of the rows lack a size; the others show once, few, many or a class for expanded clones.

NA	TRBV2	NA	TRBJ1-3	18	TGTGCCAGCAGTGAACTGGCAGGGCGAGGAATCTCTGGAAACACCATATATTTT	CASSELAGRGISGNTIYF
few	TRBV20-1	NA	TRBJ1-6	17	TGCAGTGCTAGTGGCCATCTTTCGAGCTCCTATAATTCACCCCTCCACTTT	CSASGHLSSSYNSPLHF
NA	TRBV19	TRBD1	TRBJ1-5	14	TGTGCCAGTAGGCCGGACAGGGACAATCAGCCCCAGCATTTT	CASRPDRDNQPQHF
few	TRBV6-6	TRBD1	TRBJ1-6	15	TGTGCCAGCGATCCTACCAGGGGGGCAAATTCACCCCTCCACTTT	CASDPTRGANSPLHF
NA	TRBV3-1/TRBV3-2	TRBD1	TRBJ2-7	14	TGTGCCAGCAGCCCCGGACAGGGCTGGTACGAGCAGTACTTC	CASSPGQGWYEQYF
NA	TRBV28	NA	TRBJ1-1	12	TGTGCCAGCAGTTTCAGGGTCACTGAAGCTTTCTTT	CASSFRVTEAFF
NA	TRBV27	NA	TRBJ1-5	16	TGTGCCAGCAGTCCAAGACACGGCAATGGCAATCAGCCCCAGCATTTT	CASSPRHGNGNQPQHF
NA	TRBV11-2	NA	TRBJ1-1	14	TGTGCCAGCAGCTCTCCGGCAGGTTGGACTGAAGCTTTCTTT	CASSSPAGWTEAFF
NA	TRBV6-5	NA	TRBJ1-5	15	TGTGCCAGCACTACAGGCCGGGGGCTCAATCAGCCCCAGCATTTT	CASTTGRGLNQPQHF
NA	TRBV7-6	NA	TRBJ1-2	16	TGCGCCAGCAGCCCGCAACTTTCTAGGGGTAGCTATGGCTACACCTTC	CASSPQLSRGSYGYTF
NA	TRBV15	NA	TRBJ1-2	12	TGTGCCACCAGCAGAGCCAGGAACGGCTACACCTTC	CATSRARNGYTF
NA	TRBV30	NA	TRBJ2-2	13	TGTGCCTGGAGTGTACACGCCACCGGGGAGCTGTTTTTT	CAWSVHATGELFF
NA	TRBV19	TRBD1	TRBJ2-1	14	TGTGCCAGTAGTATAGATGGACCCCCGGGACAGCCGTTCTTC	CASSIDGPPGQPFF
NA	TRBV27	NA	TRBJ1-1	12	TGTGCCAGCAGTCTCAATAGGGGTGAAGCTTTCTTT	CASSLNRGEAFF
NA	TRBV18	TRBD1	TRBJ1-2	13	TGTGCCAGCTCACCACAGGGGGCGGAGGGCTACACCTTC	CASSPQGAEGYTF
NA	TRBV3-1/TRBV3-2	NA	TRBJ1-1	12	TGTGCCAGCAGCCAAGTGAACACTGAAGCTTTCTTT	CASSQVNTEAFF
NA	TRBV5-4	NA	TRBJ2-7	15	TGTGCCAGCAGCTTGGATCGGCGGGGGCCCCACGAGCAGTACTTC	CASSLDRRGPHEQYF
once	TRBV19	NA	TRBJ2-3	14	TGTGCCAGTACTCCCAACTGGCGGGCGGATACGCAGTATTTT	CASTPNWRADTQYF
NA	TRBV6-5	NA	TRBJ2-1	11	TGTGCCAGCAGATTCGGGAGAAAGGAGTTCTTC	CASRFGRKEFF
few	TRBV25-1	NA	TRBJ1-2	14	TGTGCCAGCAGTGAAAGCCAGGGCAACTATGGCTACACCTTC	CASSESQGNYGYTF
once	TRBV7-6	NA	TRBJ1-4	15	TGTGCCAGCAGCTTAGTACGGGGTTTTGATGAAAAACTGTTTTTT	CASSLVRGFDEKLFF
NA	TRBV6-4	NA	TRBJ1-2	11	TGTGCCAGCAGGGGACCAAGCGGCTACACCTTC	CASRGPSGYTF
NA	TRBV6-6	NA	TRBJ2-3	16	TGTGCCAGCAGCAAAGCGGGACAATCCCTCGTGGGGACGCAGTATTTT	CASSKAGQSLVGTQYF
NA	TRBV18	NA	TRBJ1-2	15	TGTGCCAGCTCACCACAGGGCATAGGTAGCTATGGCTACACCTTC	CASSPQGIGSYGYTF
NA	TRBV10-3	TRBD1	TRBJ1-1	11	TGTGCCATCAGTAGGACAGGTGAAGCTTTCTTT	CAISRTGEAFF
NA	TRBV5-6	NA	TRBJ1-5	15	TGTGCCAGCAGCTCAGGGTGGGGGGGAAATCAGCCCCAGCATTTT	CASSSGWGGNQPQHF
once	TRBV14	TRBD2	TRBJ2-1	20	TGTGCCAGCAGCCTGTCGGGACTAGCGGGAGGAAACCCCTCCTACAATGAGCAGTTCTTC	CASSLSGLAGGNPSYNEQFF
NA	TRBV14	NA	TRBJ2-3	16	TGTGCCAGCAGCCCTCGGTGGGTCCCTAGCACAGATACGCAGTATTTT	CASSPRWVPSTDTQYF
once	TRBV7-3	NA	TRBJ2-7	14	TGTGCCAGCAGCCCCGGGGGCAGAACGAACGAGCAGTACTTC	CASSPGGRTNEQYF
NA	TRBV30	NA	TRBJ2-3	17	TGTGCCTGGAGTGTACTTCATCTAACTTGGAGCACAGATACGCAGTATTTT	CAWSVLHLTWSTDTQYF
NA	TRBV7-2	NA	TRBJ2-1	15	TGTGCCAGCAGCTTACGAACGGAATCCTACAATGAGCAGTTCTTC	CASSLRTESYNEQFF
NA	TRBV6-6	NA	TRBJ2-3	13	TGTGCCAGCAGTTTCGGGCCCACAGGTACGCAGTATTTT	CASSFGPTGTQYF
NA	TRBV5-4	NA	TRBJ1-1	14	TGTGCCAGCAGCTTCTCCTTCTTGAACACTGAAGCTTTCTTT	CASSFSFLNTEAFF
NA	TRBV6-4	NA	TRBJ1-1	13	TGTGCCAGCAGTCAAACGCAATACGGTTCTGCTTTCTTT	CASSQTQYGSAFF
NA	TRBV24-1	NA	TRBJ2-1	13	TGTGCCACCAGTGATAGACCTGGGAATGAGCAGTTCTTC	CATSDRPGNEQFF
NA	TRBV10-1	NA	TRBJ2-3	16	TGCGCCAGCAGTGAGTCTTCACAGAAATTCACAGATACGCAGTATTTT	CASSESSQKFTDTQYF
NA	TRBV6-1	NA	TRBJ1-6	14	TGTGCCAGCAGTGAAGTGGGGGCGGATTCACCCCTCCACTTT	CASSEVGADSPLHF
NA	TRBV4-2	NA	TRBJ1-1	13	TGTGCCAGCAGCCAAGACGGCCGGCCTGAAGCTTTCTTT	CASSQDGRPEAFF
NA	TRBV7-9	TRBD1	TRBJ2-2	18	TGTGCCAGCAGCTTTACGGGACAGGGGAAACTTCACACCGGGGAGCTGTTTTTT	CASSFTGQGKLHTGELFF
NA	TRBV18	TRBD1	TRBJ1-6	15	TGTGCCAGCTCACCACTCGGGACAGGGGATTCACCCCTCCACTTT	CASSPLGTGDSPLHF
NA	TRBV30	TRBD2	TRBJ2-1	16	TGTGCCTACCGGACTAGCGGAACTTCTTCCTACAATGAGCAGTTCTTC	CAYRTSGTSSYNEQFF
NA	TRBV6-5	TRBD1	TRBJ1-1	13	TGTGCCAGCGGAAGGGACAGGGGGGCTGAAGCTTTCTTT	CASGRDRGAEAFF
once	TRBV6-4	NA	TRBJ2-1	16	TGTGCCAGCAGACCTTCCACAGGGATCTCCTACAATGAGCAGTTCTTC	CASRPSTGISYNEQFF